This T cell receptor (beta chain) was identified in a study of CD4 T cells in relation to SARS-CoV-2 and coronaviruses. Germline V gives CDR1 MNHNS, CDR2 SASEGT. The CDR3 contains 20 residues. With 0 bases removed from V and 3 bases from J, the gap between germline ends came to 24 bases. Unexposed donor CD4+ T cells date from about 2011-2018, before the COVID-19 pandemic. Assay: immunoSEQ multiplex PCR; the TCRdb copy retains only in-frame clones and omits some. The repertoire holds tens of thousands of clones, with approximately 95% as singletons. The TCR was taken from a human donor in good health. The rearrangement uses TRBV6-1 and TRBJ1-3; D is possibly TRBD1 (5 bases). What was sequenced was naive CD4+ T cells from PBMCs. Described subset: naive CD4+ T cells isolated by negative enrichment. Here the CDR3 reads CASSEALGQGPPGVGNTIYF. The CDR3 DNA follows: TGTGCCAGCAGTGAAGCACTGGGTCAAGGCCCGCCGGGGGTTGGAAACACCATATATTTT.